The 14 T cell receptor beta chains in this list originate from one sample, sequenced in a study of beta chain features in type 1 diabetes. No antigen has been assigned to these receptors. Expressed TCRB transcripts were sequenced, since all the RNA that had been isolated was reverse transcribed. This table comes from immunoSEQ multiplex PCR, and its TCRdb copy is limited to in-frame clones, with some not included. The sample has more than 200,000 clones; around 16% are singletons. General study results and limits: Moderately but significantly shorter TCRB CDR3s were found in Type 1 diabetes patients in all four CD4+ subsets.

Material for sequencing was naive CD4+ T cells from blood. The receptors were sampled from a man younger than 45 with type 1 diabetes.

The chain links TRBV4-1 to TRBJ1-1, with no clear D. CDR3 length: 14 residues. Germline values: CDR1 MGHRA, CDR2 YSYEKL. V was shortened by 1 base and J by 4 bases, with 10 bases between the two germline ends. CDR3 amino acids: CASSQASLGTEAFF. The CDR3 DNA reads TGCGCCAGCAGCCAAGCCTCCCTGGGCACTGAAGCTTTCTTT.

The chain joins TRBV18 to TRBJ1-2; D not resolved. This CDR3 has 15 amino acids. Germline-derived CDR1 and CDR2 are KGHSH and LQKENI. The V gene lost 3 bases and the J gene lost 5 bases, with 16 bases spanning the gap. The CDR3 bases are TGTGCCAGCTCACCTAGCCGGGCAAGAGAGTATGGCTACACCTTC. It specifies CASSPSRAREYGYTF.

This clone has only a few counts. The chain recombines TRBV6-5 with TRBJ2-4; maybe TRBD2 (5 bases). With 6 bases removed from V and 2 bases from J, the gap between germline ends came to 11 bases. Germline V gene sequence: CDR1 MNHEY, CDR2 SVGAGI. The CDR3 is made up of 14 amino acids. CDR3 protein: CASSRRLTKNIQYF. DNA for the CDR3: TGTGCCAGCAGCCGGAGGCTTACCAAAAACATTCAGTACTTC.

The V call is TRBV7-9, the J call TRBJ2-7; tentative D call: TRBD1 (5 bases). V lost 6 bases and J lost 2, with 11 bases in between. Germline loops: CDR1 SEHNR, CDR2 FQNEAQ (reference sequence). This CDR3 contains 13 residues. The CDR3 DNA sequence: TGTGCCAGCAGTCAACAGACAGCCTACGAGCAGTACTTC. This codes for CASSQQTAYEQYF.

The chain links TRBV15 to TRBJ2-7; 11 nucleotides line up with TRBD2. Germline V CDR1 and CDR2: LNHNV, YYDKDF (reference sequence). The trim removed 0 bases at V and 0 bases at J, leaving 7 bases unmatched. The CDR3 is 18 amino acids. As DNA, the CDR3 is TGTGCCACCAGCAGAGATGGGACTAGCGGCTCAACCTCCTACGAGCAGTACTTC. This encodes CATSRDGTSGSTSYEQYF. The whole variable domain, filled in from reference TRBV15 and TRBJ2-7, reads DAMVIQNPRYQVTQFGKPVTLSCSQTLNHNVMYWYQQKSSQAPKLLFHYYDKDFNNEADTPDNFQSRRPNTSFCFLDIRSPGLGDTAMYLCATSRDGTSGSTSYEQYFGPGTRLTVT.

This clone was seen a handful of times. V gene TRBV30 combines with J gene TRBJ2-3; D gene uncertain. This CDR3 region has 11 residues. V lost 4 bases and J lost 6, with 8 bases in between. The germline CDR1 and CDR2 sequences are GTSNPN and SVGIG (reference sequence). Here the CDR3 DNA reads TGTGCCTGGACTCTTTCCGATACGCAGTATTTT. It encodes CAWTLSDTQYF.

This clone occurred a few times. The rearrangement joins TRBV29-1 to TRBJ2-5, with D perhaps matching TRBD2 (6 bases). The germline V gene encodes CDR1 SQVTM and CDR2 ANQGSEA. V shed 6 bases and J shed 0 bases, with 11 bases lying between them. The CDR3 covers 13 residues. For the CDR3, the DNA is TGCAGCGTCGAGGACTACAACCAAGAGACCCAGTACTTC. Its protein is CSVEDYNQETQYF.

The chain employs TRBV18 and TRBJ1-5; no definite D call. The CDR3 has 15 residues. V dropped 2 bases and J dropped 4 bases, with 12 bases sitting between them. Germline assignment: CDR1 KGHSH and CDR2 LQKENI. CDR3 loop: CASSPSSGRNQPQHF. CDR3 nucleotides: TGTGCCAGCTCACCAAGCTCGGGTCGTAATCAGCCCCAGCATTTT.

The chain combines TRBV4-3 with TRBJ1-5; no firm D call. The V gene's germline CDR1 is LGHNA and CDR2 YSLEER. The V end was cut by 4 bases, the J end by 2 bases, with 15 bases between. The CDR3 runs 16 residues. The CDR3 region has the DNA TGCGCCAGCAGCCTCGAGGCGGAGCCGGGCAATCAGCCCCAGCATTTT. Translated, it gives CASSLEAEPGNQPQHF.

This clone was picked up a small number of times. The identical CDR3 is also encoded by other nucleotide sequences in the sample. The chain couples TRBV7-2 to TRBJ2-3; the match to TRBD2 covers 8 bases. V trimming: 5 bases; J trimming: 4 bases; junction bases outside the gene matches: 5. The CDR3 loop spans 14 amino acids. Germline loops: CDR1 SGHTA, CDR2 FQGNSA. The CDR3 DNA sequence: TGTGCCAGCAGCCTAGGACTAGCTGCAGATACGCAGTATTTT. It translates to CASSLGLAADTQYF.

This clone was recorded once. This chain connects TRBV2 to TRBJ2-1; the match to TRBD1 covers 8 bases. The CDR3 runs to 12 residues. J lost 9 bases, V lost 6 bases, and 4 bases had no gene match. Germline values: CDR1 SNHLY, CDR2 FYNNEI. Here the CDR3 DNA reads TGTGCCAGCAGGTTCACAGGGGGTGAGCAGTTCTTC. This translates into CASRFTGGEQFF.

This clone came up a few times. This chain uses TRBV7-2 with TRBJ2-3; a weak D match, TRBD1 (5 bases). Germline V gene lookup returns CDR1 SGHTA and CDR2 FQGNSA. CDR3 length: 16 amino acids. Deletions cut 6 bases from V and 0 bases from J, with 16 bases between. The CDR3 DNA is TGTGCCAGCAGGACAGTCCATTCCTCTAGCACAGATACGCAGTATTTT. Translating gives CASRTVHSSSTDTQYF.

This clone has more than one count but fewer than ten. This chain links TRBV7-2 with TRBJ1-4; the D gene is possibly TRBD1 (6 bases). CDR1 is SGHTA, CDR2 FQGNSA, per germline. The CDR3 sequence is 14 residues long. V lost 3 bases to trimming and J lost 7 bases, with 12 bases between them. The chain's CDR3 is CASSLGGGGEKLFF. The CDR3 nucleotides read TGTGCCAGCAGCTTGGGCGGAGGGGGTGAAAAACTGTTTTTT.

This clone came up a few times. The CDR3 nucleotides are TGCAGCGTTGAGTTCCTAGCGGGAGGGGCAGATACGCAGTATTTT. Protein: CSVEFLAGGADTQYF. The chain recombines TRBV29-1 with TRBJ2-3, with 12 positions matching TRBD2. V shed 3 bases and J 4 bases; nucleotides not matched to a gene: 5. This CDR3 contains 15 residues. CDR1 is SQVTM, CDR2 ANQGSEA, per germline.